What follows are 23 T cell receptor beta chains derived from one specimen sequenced in a study of T-cell memory formation after mild COVID-19. MiXCR, run by TCRdb on the 5' RACE reads, gives a single entry per CDR3 protein. The sample has roughly 160,000 distinct CDR3 sequences, around a tenth seen once; the top ten hold roughly 3.8%. Material for sequencing was PBMCs or a T cell subset sorted from them (not recorded which). Source of these receptors: a young man who had mild COVID-19 (a few samples of this study predate the infection). Cell type and time point are not known.

This clonotype was recorded many times. The CDR3 loop reads CASSVRLENTDTQYF. The CDR3, as DNA: TGTGCCAGCAGCGTACGACTAGAGAACACAGATACGCAGTATTTT. V and J are TRBV9 and TRBJ2-3; D is perhaps TRBD2 (6 bases). This CDR3 region has 15 residues. CDR1 is SGDLS and CDR2 is YYNGEE in the germline V gene. Deletions cut 1 base from V and 2 bases from J, with 11 bases between.

The V call is TRBV6-2 or TRBV6-3, the J call TRBJ2-3; either TRBD1 or TRBD2 may supply D (6 bases each). Trimming removed 7 bases at V and 2 bases at J, with 13 bases between. CDR1 and CDR2 (germline): MNHEY, SVGEGT. The CDR3 is 14 residues long. CDR3 bases: TGTGCCAGCATCAAGGGGGGACCCACAGATACGCAGTATTTT. This gives the protein CASIKGGPTDTQYF.

This clonotype came up a few times. The chain combines TRBV5-1 with TRBJ2-5; 9 bases align to TRBD2. CDR3 length equals 17 residues. The germline gives CDR1 SGHRS, CDR2 YFSETQ. V gave up 0 bases and J gave up 6 bases; unmatched junction bases: 12. The CDR3 loop reads CASSLDPSLAGPKTQYF. In DNA, the CDR3 is TGCGCCAGCAGCTTGGACCCCTCTCTAGCGGGGCCAAAGACCCAGTACTTC.

There are many counts of this clonotype. This chain uses TRBV6-5 with TRBJ2-5; 7 nucleotides match TRBD2. The V segment lost 0 bases and the J segment 4 bases; nucleotides outside the gene matches: 5. CDR1 and CDR2 (germline): MNHEY, SVGAGI. The CDR3 loop spans 15 amino acids. CDR3 DNA sequence: TGTGCCAGCAGTTACTCGCGGGGGATCCTAGAGACCCAGTACTTC. Translated, it gives CASSYSRGILETQYF.

The V and J genes are TRBV13 and TRBJ2-7; D uncertain. Germline V CDR1 and CDR2: PRHDT, FYEKMQ (reference sequence). The CDR3 is 12 residues long. V was shortened by 3 bases and J by 6 bases, with 9 bases between the two germline ends. The CDR3 DNA is TGTGCCAGCAGCTTTAGACAAGGCGAGCAGTACGTC. Amino acid sequence: CASSFRQGEQYV.

In its sample, this clonotype was seen a few times. The genes are TRBV29-1 and TRBJ2-7, with a weak D call TRBD1 (6 bases). CDR1 is SQVTM, CDR2 ANQGSEA, per germline. The CDR3 length is 15 residues. Trimming cost V 5 bases and J 0 bases, with 17 bases left between them. For the CDR3, the DNA is TGCAGCGTTTACTCTCCGACAGGAACCTCCTACGAGCAGTACTTC. Its translation: CSVYSPTGTSYEQYF.

Only a few counts were recorded for this clonotype. V and J are TRBV19 and TRBJ2-1; 9 bases map to TRBD1. CDR3 length equals 14 residues. V lost 9 bases, J lost 7 bases, and 10 bases stayed unmatched. CDR1 and CDR2 from the germline V gene are LNHDA and SQIVND (reference sequence). CDR3 sequence: CASLDPGQGNEQFF. The CDR3 coding sequence is TGTGCCAGCCTAGACCCGGGACAGGGAAATGAGCAGTTCTTC.

This clonotype was observed at least ten times. V gene TRBV12-3 or TRBV12-4 combines with J gene TRBJ1-5; D is ambiguous. This CDR3 contains 13 residues. V shed 6 bases and J shed 3 bases, with 9 bases lying between them. Here the CDR3 reads CASRASANQPQHF. CDR3 in DNA: TGTGCCAGCAGGGCATCGGCCAATCAGCCCCAGCATTTT.

This clonotype was seen only a few times. This chain uses TRBV20-1 with TRBJ1-2, with no clear D. V was clipped by 6 bases and J by 2 bases, with 10 bases between them. The V gene's germline CDR1 is DFQATT and CDR2 SNEGSKA (reference sequence). This CDR3 contains 12 residues. Here the CDR3 reads CSAGRQNYGYTF. The CDR3 DNA reads as TGCAGTGCCGGTAGACAAAACTATGGCTACACCTTC.

This chain connects TRBV3-1 to TRBJ1-1; weak D call: TRBD1 (6 bases). The V end lost 4 bases, the J end lost 10 bases, and 13 bases lay between the germline ends. CDR1 LGHDT and CDR2 YNNKEL come from the germline V gene (reference sequence). This CDR3 has 12 residues. The CDR3 is CASSRVTGGAFF. In DNA, the CDR3 is TGTGCCAGCAGCCGCGTGACAGGTGGAGCTTTCTTT. The complete variable domain, with remaining parts taken from reference TRBV3-1 and TRBJ1-1, reads DTAVSQTPKYLVTQMGNDKSIKCEQNLGHDTMYWYKQDSKKFLKIMFSYNNKELIINETVPNRFSPKSPDKAHLNLHINSLELGDSAVYFCASSRVTGGAFFGQGTRLTVV.

V and J are TRBV3-1 and TRBJ2-4, with D tentatively TRBD2 (6 bases). The length of the CDR3 is 14 residues. Trimming removed 1 base at V and 15 bases at J, with 19 bases between. The germline gives CDR1 LGHDT, CDR2 YNNKEL (reference sequence). CDR3 in DNA: TGTGCCAGCAGCCAAGGCCCGGGACTCCAACGTAGGTACTTC. Translated: CASSQGPGLQRRYF.

The V gene is TRBV12-3 or TRBV12-4, the J gene TRBJ1-1, with D possibly TRBD1 on 5 matching bases. The V end was cut by 3 bases, the J end by 8 bases, with 10 bases between. The CDR3 has 12 amino acids. CDR3 protein: CASSFKGREAFF. DNA of the CDR3: TGTGCCAGCAGTTTCAAGGGGCGCGAAGCTTTCTTT.

V gene TRBV4-2 combines with J gene TRBJ2-2, with no clear D. V was pared by 0 bases and J by 1 base, with 3 bases between. The CDR3 totals 14 residues. Germline CDR1 LGHNA, CDR2 YNFKEQ. Here the CDR3 reads CASSQDQNTGELFF. CDR3 DNA sequence: TGTGCCAGCAGCCAAGACCAGAACACCGGGGAGCTGTTTTTT.

The chain employs TRBV14 and TRBJ2-3; the D is unclear. The germline V gene has CDR1 SGHDN and CDR2 FVKESK. The CDR3 covers 15 residues. Trimming took 1 base from V and 0 from J, leaving 8 bases between them. CDR3 region: CASSQARISTDTQYF. CDR3 sequence (DNA): TGTGCCAGCAGCCAAGCGAGAATAAGCACAGATACGCAGTATTTT.

This clonotype was detected a few times. The rearrangement links TRBV18 to TRBJ2-4, with TRBD1 as a possible D gene (6 bases). Trimming removed 6 bases from V and 0 bases from J, with 12 bases in between. Germline CDR1 and CDR2: KGHSH and LQKENI. This CDR3 is built from 15 residues. CDR3 coding DNA: TGTGCCAGCTCCACAGGGAGTTCAGCCAAAAACATTCAGTACTTC. The encoded protein is CASSTGSSAKNIQYF.

V gene TRBV5-1 combines with J gene TRBJ1-1; D is unclear. CDR3 length equals 14 residues. Germline lookup yields CDR1 SGHRS and CDR2 YFSETQ. The ends were cut back, 0 bases at V and 1 base at J, with 7 bases in the middle. For the CDR3, the DNA is TGCGCCAGCAGCTTGGTAACATGGAACACTGAAGCTTTCTTT. Protein sequence: CASSLVTWNTEAFF.

This clonotype appeared a few times. The rearrangement links TRBV6-5 to TRBJ2-3; no clear D gene. This CDR3 is 13 amino acids long. CDR1 and CDR2 from the germline V gene are MNHEY and SVGAGI. The germline V and J ends were trimmed by 6 bases and 2 bases, with 9 bases remaining between them. CDR3 protein: CASRGISTDTQYF. The CDR3 bases are TGTGCCAGCAGGGGGATCTCCACAGATACGCAGTATTTT.

This clonotype was detected a few times. The rearrangement links TRBV20-1 to TRBJ2-3, with D maybe TRBD2 (6 bases). CDR3 length: 14 residues. Trimming took 0 bases from V and 7 from J, leaving 14 bases between them. CDR1 and CDR2 (germline): DFQATT, SNEGSKA (reference sequence). The CDR3 DNA sequence: TGCAGTGCTAGAGACCCAACTGGAGGGAATACGCAGTATTTT. Encoded protein: CSARDPTGGNTQYF.

The chain has TRBV5-1 and TRBJ1-2; D remains unclear. Trimming removed 0 bases at V and 2 bases at J, with 8 bases between. Germline assignment: CDR1 SGHRS and CDR2 YFSETQ. The CDR3 consists of 14 residues. CDR3 DNA sequence: TGCGCCAGCAGCTTGGGTGTCGGAAACTATGGCTACACCTTC. Translated: CASSLGVGNYGYTF.

This clonotype was recorded a few times. This sequence joins TRBV23-1 and TRBJ1-4; maybe TRBD1 (5 bases). TRBV23-1 falls under the ORF class, with uncertain function. The CDR3 has 15 amino acids. The ends were cut back, 0 bases at V and 6 bases at J, with 11 bases in the middle. The CDR3 DNA reads TGCGCCAGCAGTCAATCCCGAACAGGCGATGAAAAACTGTTTTTT. Translation: CASSQSRTGDEKLFF.

V usage is TRBV9 and J usage is TRBJ2-1; 10 bases are a match to TRBD1. Germline V gives CDR1 SGDLS, CDR2 YYNGEE. The CDR3 sequence is 14 residues long. V lost 2 bases to trimming and J lost 7 bases; unmatched junction nucleotides: 3. CDR3 in DNA: TGTGCCAGCAGCGTGACAGGGGGCGGGAATGAGCAGTTCTTC. This encodes CASSVTGGGNEQFF.

CDR3 region: CASSFSGGEQPQHF. The CDR3 nucleotides are TGTGCCAGCAGTTTTTCAGGGGGCGAGCAGCCCCAGCATTTT. The chain combines TRBV12-3 or TRBV12-4 with TRBJ1-5, with TRBD1 matching over 8 bases. The CDR3 runs to 14 residues. J was trimmed by 7 bases and V by 3 bases; bases with no gene match: 5.

This clonotype has a count of ten or more. This CDR3 is CATQTWTGLSGNTIYF. The DNA for the CDR3 is TGTGCCACCCAAACTTGGACAGGTCTCTCTGGAAACACCATATATTTT. The chain has TRBV10-3 and TRBJ1-3; 7 nucleotides match TRBD1. The CDR3 spans 16 residues. Germline loops: CDR1 ENHRY, CDR2 SYGVKD. After removal of 10 bases from V and 0 bases from J, the junction contained 12 bases not matched to a gene.